This T cell receptor (beta chain) was identified in a study of cytomegalovirus exposure and HLA in healthy donors. Study-level information: The 120 validation repertoires and the approximately 640 first-cohort repertoires shared a platform, a later analysis reported.

Study findings and constraints: In the 95 to 150 validation repertoires, about 94% of cluster scores exceeded 0, per a later analysis. Listed as cytomegalovirus-associated were 164 TCR beta chains.

Regarding this clone: Its antigen remains unknown.

Measured with immunoSEQ multiplex PCR; TCRdb has only the in-frame clones, and not every one. The table lists a few hundred thousand clones, roughly 89% of them singletons, with roughly 0.4% in the top ten. From germline, CDR1 is SGHNT and CDR2 YYREEE (reference sequence). The CDR3 consists of 15 residues. V gave up 3 bases and J gave up 1 base; unmatched junction bases: 2. The source of this sequence is a woman between 18 and 29 years old in good health and CMV-seronegative. The specimen sequenced was PBMCs. The rearrangement links TRBV5-4 to TRBJ2-3; 10 bases match TRBD2. The DNA of the CDR3 is TGTGCCAGCAGCTCCCTAGCGGGGGGCACAGATACGCAGTATTTT. Its protein product is CASSSLAGGTDTQYF.